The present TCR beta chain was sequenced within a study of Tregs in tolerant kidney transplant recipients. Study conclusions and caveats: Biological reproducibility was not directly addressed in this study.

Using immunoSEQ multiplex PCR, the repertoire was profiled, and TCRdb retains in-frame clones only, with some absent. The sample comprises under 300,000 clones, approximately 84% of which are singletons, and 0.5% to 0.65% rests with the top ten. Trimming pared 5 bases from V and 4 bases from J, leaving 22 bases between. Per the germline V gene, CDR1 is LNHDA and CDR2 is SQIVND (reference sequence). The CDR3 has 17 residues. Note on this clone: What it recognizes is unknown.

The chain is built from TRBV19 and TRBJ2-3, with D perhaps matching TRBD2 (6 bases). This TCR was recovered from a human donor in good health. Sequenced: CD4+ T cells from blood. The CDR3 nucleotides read TGTGCCAGTAGTCTCGCCGAGCCTAGACTAGGCGCAGATACGCAGTATTTT. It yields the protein CASSLAEPRLGADTQYF.